This entry lists 18 T cell receptor beta chains sequenced from one sample in a study of T cell responses to AZD1222 COVID-19 vaccine. TCRdb keeps only in-frame clones here, not all; method: immunoSEQ multiplex PCR. The repertoire holds 98,000 or so clones, over 90% seen once, with 4% to 5.5% in the top ten. The sample was peripheral blood, taken on day 0 of AZD1222 vaccination. The receptors come from an adult in good health.

V usage is TRBV30 and J usage is TRBJ1-5, with TRBD1 matching 7 bases. Trimming at V came to 2 bases and at J to 2 bases, leaving 6 bases not matched to a gene. The CDR3 totals 15 residues. The germline gives CDR1 GTSNPN, CDR2 SVGIG (reference sequence). This CDR3 reads CAWSTGETGNQPQHF. As DNA, the CDR3 is TGTGCCTGGAGTACAGGGGAAACGGGCAATCAGCCCCAGCATTTT. The variable domain in full, with the rest retrieved from reference TRBV30 and TRBJ1-5, is SQTIHQWPATLVQPVGSPLSLECTVEGTSNPNLYWYRQAAGRGLQLLFYSVGIGQISSEVPQNLSASRPQDRQFILSSKKLLLSDSGFYLCAWSTGETGNQPQHFGDGTRLSIL.

V usage is TRBV18 and J usage is TRBJ1-1; the D gene is possibly TRBD1 (5 bases). Germline V gives CDR1 KGHSH, CDR2 LQKENI. Trimming cost V 0 bases and J 4 bases, with 12 bases left between them. The CDR3 runs 15 residues. The CDR3 DNA is TGTGCCAGCTCACCACCGGTTGGGGCGGGCACTGAAGCTTTCTTT. It codes for CASSPPVGAGTEAFF.

V and J are TRBV24-1 and TRBJ2-2; D is perhaps TRBD2 (6 bases). The CDR3 runs to 16 residues. Germline assignment: CDR1 KGHDR and CDR2 SFDVKD. The V gene lost 3 bases and the J gene lost 2 bases, with 12 bases spanning the gap. This chain's CDR3 is CATSDQRLGNTGELFF. CDR3 coding DNA: TGTGCCACCAGTGATCAGCGACTAGGTAACACCGGGGAGCTGTTTTTT.

In its sample, this clone was seen once. J is TRBJ1-3 and V is TRBV6-1, with TRBD1 as a possible D gene (5 bases). The CDR3 loop spans 18 amino acids. The germline gives CDR1 MNHNS, CDR2 SASEGT. V was clipped by 1 base and J by 2 bases, with 18 bases between them. CDR3 bases: TGTGCCAGCAGTGAAGGAATGCAGGGTAGGCTCACTGGAAACACCATATATTTT. It specifies CASSEGMQGRLTGNTIYF.

The chain uses TRBV9 and TRBJ2-1, with unresolved D. This CDR3 spans 13 amino acids. V was shortened by 7 bases and J by 8 bases, with 16 bases between the two germline ends. Germline lookup yields CDR1 SGDLS and CDR2 YYNGEE. The CDR3 here is CASGETTLDEQFF. The DNA for the CDR3 is TGTGCCAGCGGTGAAACAACCTTGGATGAGCAGTTCTTC.

This clone has a handful of counts. The chain links TRBV7-3 to TRBJ2-1, with no clear D. The CDR3 consists of 14 residues. V lost 5 bases to trimming and J lost 2 bases, with 10 bases between them. Germline V gene lookup returns CDR1 SGHTA and CDR2 FQGTGA. The CDR3 protein is CASSQDSAYNEQFF. CDR3 DNA: TGTGCCAGCAGCCAAGACTCGGCCTACAATGAGCAGTTCTTC.

This rearrangement joins TRBV24-1 to TRBJ1-1; D uncertain. The CDR3 consists of 13 residues. The V end was cut by 3 bases, the J end by 10 bases, with 14 bases between. Looked up from germline, CDR1 is KGHDR and CDR2 is SFDVKD. The CDR3 sequence: CATSDLRGFPAFF. The CDR3 nucleotides are TGTGCCACCAGTGATCTCCGAGGGTTCCCAGCTTTCTTT.

In this sample, this clone turned up a few times. The V gene is TRBV5-5, the J gene TRBJ1-2; a possible D gene is TRBD1 (6 bases). CDR1 is SGHKS, CDR2 YYEKEE, per germline (reference sequence). The V and J ends lost 4 bases and 2 bases respectively, with 12 bases between them. This CDR3 region has 14 residues. CDR3 in DNA: TGTGCCAGCAGCCCACGTGACAGGAACTATGGCTACACCTTC. This translates into CASSPRDRNYGYTF.

V usage is TRBV5-8 and J usage is TRBJ1-6, with a weak D call TRBD1 (6 bases). The germline V gene has CDR1 SGHTS and CDR2 YDEGEE. This CDR3 has 16 residues. V was shortened by 4 bases and J by 3 bases, with 14 bases between the two germline ends. In nucleotides, the CDR3 is TGTGCCAGCAGCACCTCGGACAGTAACTATAATTCACCCCTCCACTTT. As protein: CASSTSDSNYNSPLHF. The whole variable domain, remainder taken from reference TRBV5-8 and TRBJ1-6, is EAGVTQSPTHLIKTRGQQATLRCSPISGHTSVYWYQQALGLGLQFLLWYDEGEERNRGNFPPRFSGRQFPNYSSELNVNALELEDSALYLCASSTSDSNYNSPLHFGNGTRLTVT.

The chain recombines TRBV7-2 with TRBJ1-2; D gene ambiguous. The CDR3 is 13 residues long. Germline-derived CDR1 and CDR2 are SGHTA and FQGNSA. Trimming left V 3 bases short and J 4 bases short, with 9 bases between. In nucleotides, the CDR3 is TGTGCCAGCAGCTTGAAGGGCAGCTATGGCTACACCTTC. This gives the protein CASSLKGSYGYTF.

The chain has TRBV3-1 (or the pseudogene TRBV3-2) and TRBJ2-2; TRBD2 matches at 7 bases. Per germline, CDR1 LGHDT and CDR2 YNNKEL (reference sequence). CDR3 length: 17 residues. The junction had 6 bases not matched to a gene; V was cut back by 1 base and J by 1 base. This CDR3 reads CASSQVTSALNTGELFF. Here the CDR3 DNA reads TGTGCCAGCAGCCAAGTAACTAGCGCCCTGAACACCGGGGAGCTGTTTTTT.

The chain is built from TRBV4-2 and TRBJ2-2; 7 bases agree with TRBD2. V lost 4 bases to trimming and J lost 3 bases; unmatched junction nucleotides: 8. This CDR3 spans 16 amino acids. Germline CDR1 reads LGHNA; CDR2 reads YNFKEQ. The CDR3 loop is CASSRDLGRDTGELFF. The DNA of the CDR3 is TGTGCCAGCAGCCGAGATTTGGGGAGGGACACCGGGGAGCTGTTTTTT.

The CDR3 coding sequence is TGTGCCAGCCACTCAACACAGACAGGGCCAAACACCGGGGAGCTGTTTTTT. It codes for CASHSTQTGPNTGELFF. The J gene is TRBJ2-2, the V gene TRBV27, with 7 positions matching TRBD1. Germline V gene sequence: CDR1 MNHEY, CDR2 SMNVEV (reference sequence). The CDR3 totals 17 residues. V was pared by 8 bases and J by 2 bases, with 14 bases of the junction left unmatched.

The V call is TRBV12-3 or TRBV12-4, the J call TRBJ2-3; D unresolved. The CDR3 contains 11 residues. V lost 5 bases, J lost 6 bases, and 6 bases lay in between. This CDR3 is CASSAGDTQYF. CDR3 in DNA: TGTGCCAGCAGTGCCGGGGATACGCAGTATTTT.

The chain combines TRBV12-3 or TRBV12-4 with TRBJ1-2, with a possible D match to TRBD1 (6 bases). Trimming shortened V by 6 bases and J by 4 bases, and 12 bases separated the two germline ends. This CDR3 has 13 amino acids. CDR3 residues: CASSRGGRYGYTF. The CDR3 coding sequence is TGTGCCAGCAGCCGAGGGGGGCGCTATGGCTACACCTTC.

The chain is built from TRBV28 and TRBJ1-2, with TRBD1 matching over 7 bases. Germline V gene data show CDR1 as MDHEN and CDR2 as SYDVKM. CDR3 length equals 13 residues. With V trimmed by 5 bases and J by 7 bases, 7 bases remained unmatched. In nucleotides, the CDR3 is TGTGCCAGCAGTCTGATAGGGGGCCTTGGCTACACCTTC. Translating gives CASSLIGGLGYTF.

The V call is TRBV15, the J call TRBJ2-7; 9 nucleotides match TRBD2. Germline CDR1 reads LNHNV; CDR2 reads YYDKDF (reference sequence). There are 15 residues in the CDR3. The junction had 3 bases not matched to a gene; V was cut back by 1 base and J by 2 bases. CDR3 loop: CATSRASGAPYEQYF. The DNA of the CDR3 is TGTGCCACCAGCAGAGCTAGCGGGGCCCCCTACGAGCAGTACTTC.

The chain is built from TRBV4-1 and TRBJ2-2, with TRBD2 as a possible D gene (5 bases). Trimming took off 1 base at V and 7 bases at J, with 13 bases between the two ends. Germline CDR1 and CDR2: MGHRA and YSYEKL. This CDR3 is built from 15 residues. The CDR3 sequence: CASSQVLSRGGELFF. CDR3 in DNA: TGCGCCAGCAGCCAAGTACTGAGTCGGGGCGGGGAGCTGTTTTTT.